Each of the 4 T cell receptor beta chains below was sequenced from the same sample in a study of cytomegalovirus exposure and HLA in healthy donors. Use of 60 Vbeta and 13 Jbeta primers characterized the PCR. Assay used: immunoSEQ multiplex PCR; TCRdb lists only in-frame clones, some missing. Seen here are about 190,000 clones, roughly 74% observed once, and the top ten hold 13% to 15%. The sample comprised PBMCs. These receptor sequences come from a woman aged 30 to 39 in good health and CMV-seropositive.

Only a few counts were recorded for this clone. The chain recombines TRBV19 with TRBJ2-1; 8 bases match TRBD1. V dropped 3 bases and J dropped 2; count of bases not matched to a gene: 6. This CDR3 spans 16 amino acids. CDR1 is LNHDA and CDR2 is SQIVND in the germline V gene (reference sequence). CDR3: CASSMVDRVPYNEQFF. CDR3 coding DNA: TGTGCCAGTAGTATGGTGGACAGGGTACCCTACAATGAGCAGTTCTTC.

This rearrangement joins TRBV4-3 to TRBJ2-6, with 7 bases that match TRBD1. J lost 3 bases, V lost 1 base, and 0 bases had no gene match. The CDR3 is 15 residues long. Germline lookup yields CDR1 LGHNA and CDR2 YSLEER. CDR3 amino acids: CASSQGQGGANVLTF. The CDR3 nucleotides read TGCGCCAGCAGCCAAGGACAGGGTGGGGCCAACGTCCTGACTTTC.

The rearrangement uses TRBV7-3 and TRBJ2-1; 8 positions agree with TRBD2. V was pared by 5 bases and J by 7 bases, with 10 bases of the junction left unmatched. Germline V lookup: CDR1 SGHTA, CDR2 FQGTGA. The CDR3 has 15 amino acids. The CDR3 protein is CASSARGGTGNEQFF. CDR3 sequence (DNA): TGTGCCAGCAGCGCCCGGGGGGGGACGGGGAATGAGCAGTTCTTC.

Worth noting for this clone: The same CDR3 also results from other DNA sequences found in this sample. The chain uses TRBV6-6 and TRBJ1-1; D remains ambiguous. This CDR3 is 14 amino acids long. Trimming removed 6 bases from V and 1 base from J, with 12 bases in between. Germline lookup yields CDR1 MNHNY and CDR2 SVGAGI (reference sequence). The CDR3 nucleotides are TGTGCCAGCAGGATCTCTGGCCCGAACACTGAAGCTTTCTTT. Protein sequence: CASRISGPNTEAFF.